This T cell receptor (beta chain) was sequenced in a study of blood T cell repertoires in COVID-19 (dated by TCRdb to about 2020). Turning to the overall study: Collaborator samples came from the United States, Italy and Spain and covered acute and convalescent phases of COVID-19. The material from the prospective study consisted of cDNA or gDNA derived from T cells, B-cell-depleted T cells, or PBMCs. Deeply sampled blood TCRbeta repertoires from subjects exposed to, actively infected with, or recovered from COVID-19 were included in the dataset. The repertoires were released in a freely available public database intended as a resource for research on the immune response to SARS-CoV-2. Samples came from the ongoing ImmuneRACE study (first 160 participants) plus 1,254 subjects from 6 global collaborators. Sample metadata almost always included a de-identified subject ID, COVID-19 status, age in years and sex. Where available, HLA class I and class II types were taken from metadata supplied by the sample provider and were not determined by assay-based typing.

The investigation overall reported the following: How much clinical and demographic metadata was included differed by source and by participant, and the metadata was provided uncurated.

Collaborating institutions collected whole blood in K2EDTA tubes following their own protocols. For TCRbeta analysis, collaborators shipped samples in one of three forms: frozen whole blood, isolated PBMCs, or DNA extracted from either of those sample types. TCRbeta CDR3 regions were amplified from genomic DNA by means of the immunoSEQ Assay, a bias-controlled multiplex PCR. As for how the authors treated the data: The number of nucleated cells in each sample was estimated from the amplification of reference gene primers within the assay. To quantify the absolute abundance of each unique TCRbeta CDR3 rearrangement, sequence reads were collapsed and filtered. For each sample, productive Simpson clonality was calculated as the square root of Simpson's diversity index over productive rearrangements. The source is immuneACCESS, and TCRdb retained only in-frame sequences with V and J called. Part of the clones is not carried over; for the studies checked, unresolved V genes explain less than half of this, and the remainder is unexplained. Clone size and the V and J calls come from that table; the DNA yielded D and trimming. The sample table records about 230,000 clones; roughly 84% of these occur just once. The ten largest clones represent under 30% of the sample.

On this clone itself: Its antigen remains unidentified. No base quality values were provided; no much bigger clone lies one nucleotide off.

The receptor was derived from a man aged 40-49 years with acute or convalescent COVID-19. The sample comprised peripheral blood.

CDR3 region: CASSRGFGETQYF. DNA sequence: TGTGCCAGCAGCAGGGGGTTCGGGGAGACCCAGTACTTC. The chain is made from TRBV11-2 and TRBJ2-5; the D gene is perhaps TRBD1, from 6 matching bases. The V end loses 5 bases and the J end loses 5 bases, and a stretch of 12 bases separates them. The CDR3 numbers 13 residues from cysteine through phenylalanine. Only the CDR3 DNA is retained, 39 bases long and in frame from the first base. The germline V gene supplies CDR1 SGHAT and CDR2 FQNNGV.